The present TCR beta chain was sequenced within a study of blood T cells in healthy people across ages. Background on the study: Per every two T cells, about one barcoded beta molecule was captured by template switching.

In germline, CDR1 is MNHEY, CDR2 SVGAGI. The junction had 7 bases not matched to a gene; V was cut back by 2 bases and J by 2 bases. This CDR3 region has 18 residues. Study-wide results and limits: Calculation of diversity from one million T cells yielded estimates considered to be underestimates.

Combining a sample-barcoded 5' primer with a J-beta primer mix, a second PCR ran for roughly 7 to 11 cycles. From the 5' RACE reads, TCRdb called clonotypes with MiXCR, one entry per CDR3 protein. The table lists over a million distinct CDR3 sequences, 42% of them singletons. Notes on this clonotype: What it binds is unknown.

The chain combines TRBV6-5 with TRBJ2-6; 9 bases agree with TRBD1. This clonotype originated in a woman aged 18-29 years in good health. Input material: blood. The CDR3 DNA reads TGTGCCAGCAGTTACCTGGGACAGGGCGTCCCTGGGGCCAACGTCCTGACTTTC. Translated: CASSYLGQGVPGANVLTF.